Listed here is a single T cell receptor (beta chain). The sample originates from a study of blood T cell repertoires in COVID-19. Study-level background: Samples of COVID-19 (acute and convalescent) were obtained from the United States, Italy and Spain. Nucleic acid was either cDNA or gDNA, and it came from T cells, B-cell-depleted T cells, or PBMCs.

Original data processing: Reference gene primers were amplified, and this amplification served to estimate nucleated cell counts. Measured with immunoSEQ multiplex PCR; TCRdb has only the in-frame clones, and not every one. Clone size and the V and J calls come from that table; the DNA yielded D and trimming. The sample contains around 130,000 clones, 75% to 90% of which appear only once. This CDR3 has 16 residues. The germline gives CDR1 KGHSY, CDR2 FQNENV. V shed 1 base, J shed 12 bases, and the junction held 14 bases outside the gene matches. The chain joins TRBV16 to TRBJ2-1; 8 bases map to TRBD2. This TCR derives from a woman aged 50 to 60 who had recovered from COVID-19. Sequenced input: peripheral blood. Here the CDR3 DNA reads TGTGCCAGCAGCCAATTCAACGGGGGGGCCTCTATTGCGCAGTTCTTC. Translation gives CASSQFNGGASIAQFF.